The next 18 T cell receptor beta chains were all read from a single sample in a study of blood T cell repertoires in COVID-19. Sequencing was performed with immunoSEQ multiplex PCR; in TCRdb, only in-frame clones are kept and a portion is missing. The sample yields 95,000 to 110,000 clones, 65% to 80% seen once. Sequencing input: peripheral blood. The receptors stem from a man in his sixties or seventies with acute or convalescent COVID-19.

The V gene is TRBV6-5, the J gene TRBJ1-6; the D is unclear. Germline CDR1 is MNHEY and CDR2 is SVGAGI. The ends were cut back, 5 bases at V and 10 bases at J, with 12 bases in the middle. CDR3 length: 13 residues. DNA for the CDR3: TGTGCCAGCAGTCACCTGCGAGGATCACCCCTCCACTTT. Its translation: CASSHLRGSPLHF.

The gene calls are TRBV7-6 and TRBJ1-3; a possible D gene is TRBD1 (6 bases). The CDR3 is 20 amino acids. Germline-derived CDR1 and CDR2 are SGHVS and FNYEAQ. V lost 6 bases and J 0 bases, leaving 27 bases between the germline ends. DNA for the CDR3: TGTGCCAGCAGTCGTCGCCCCGTCGGACAGCTAGGCCGCTCTGGAAACACCATATATTTT. This encodes CASSRRPVGQLGRSGNTIYF.

This clone was found a few times. V is TRBV6-6 and J is TRBJ2-5; 16 bases align to TRBD2. The V gene's germline CDR1 is MNHNY and CDR2 SVGAGI (reference sequence). The CDR3 runs to 19 residues. Unmatched junction bases numbered 9, after V lost 5 bases and J lost 0 bases. Written as DNA, the CDR3 is TGTGCCAGCAGTCCGGGACTAGCGGGGGGGCAGGGGAACCAAGAGACCCAGTACTTC. Protein product: CASSPGLAGGQGNQETQYF.

The rearrangement joins TRBV4-3 to TRBJ2-4, with unresolved D. This CDR3 is built from 15 residues. V lost 2 bases and J 0 bases, leaving 8 bases between the germline ends. Per the germline V gene, CDR1 is LGHNA and CDR2 is YSLEER. DNA for the CDR3: TGCGCCAGCAGCCAATTAGGAGTAGCCAAAAACATTCAGTACTTC. This gives the protein CASSQLGVAKNIQYF.

A single count supports this clone. The V and J genes are TRBV15 and TRBJ2-3; tentatively, D is TRBD1 (5 bases). The length of the CDR3 is 15 residues. V lost 2 bases and J lost 2, with 11 bases in between. In germline, CDR1 is LNHNV, CDR2 YYDKDF (reference sequence). This CDR3 reads CATSRQGELTDTQYF. DNA for the CDR3: TGTGCCACCAGCAGACAAGGGGAACTCACAGATACGCAGTATTTT.

The chain carries TRBV7-9 and TRBJ1-2; 12 bases map to TRBD1. With V trimmed by 6 bases and J by 3 bases, 5 bases remained unmatched. Germline assignment: CDR1 SEHNR and CDR2 FQNEAQ (reference sequence). This CDR3 is built from 15 residues. CDR3 nucleotides: TGTGCCAGCAGGGGGGACAGGGGGCAATACTATGGCTACACCTTC. It yields the protein CASRGDRGQYYGYTF.

The chain has TRBV6-5 and TRBJ2-5; TRBD1 matches at 7 bases. CDR3 length: 15 amino acids. The germline V gene encodes CDR1 MNHEY and CDR2 SVGAGI. With V trimmed by 5 bases and J by 2 bases, 8 bases remained unmatched. As DNA, the CDR3 is TGTGCCAGCAGTAACACCGGGACAGTACAAGAGACCCAGTACTTC. It yields the protein CASSNTGTVQETQYF.

The genes are TRBV6-2 or TRBV6-3 and TRBJ2-2, with 7 bases lining up with TRBD1. The germline CDR1 and CDR2 sequences are MNHEY and SVGEGT. The CDR3 covers 14 residues. V gave up 6 bases and J gave up 2 bases; unmatched junction bases: 3. CDR3 in DNA: TGTGCCAGCAGCGACAGGGTTAACACCGGGGAGCTGTTTTTT. Translation: CASSDRVNTGELFF.

The chain couples TRBV9 to TRBJ2-7; D is perhaps TRBD2 (5 bases). CDR1 SGDLS and CDR2 YYNGEE come from the germline V gene. The length of the CDR3 is 15 residues. Trimming left V 4 bases short and J 7 bases short, with 21 bases between. CDR3: CASSLAATSLMEQYF. Written as DNA, the CDR3 is TGTGCCAGCAGCCTAGCCGCGACTTCCCTAATGGAGCAGTACTTC.

This chain joins TRBV9 and TRBJ1-1; 12 nucleotides match TRBD1. Unmatched junction bases numbered 6, after V lost 2 bases and J lost 4 bases. CDR1 and CDR2 (germline): SGDLS, YYNGEE. The CDR3 runs to 16 residues. The DNA for the CDR3 is TGTGCCAGCAGCGTGGGACAGGGGGCGGGAGGCACTGAAGCTTTCTTT. This codes for CASSVGQGAGGTEAFF.

The chain carries TRBV6-5 and TRBJ2-3; maybe TRBD1 (6 bases). The CDR3 totals 13 residues. From germline, CDR1 is MNHEY and CDR2 SVGAGI. V gave up 10 bases and J gave up 2 bases, with 13 bases separating them. The CDR3 DNA is TGTGCCACTTCAGGGGCTACCACAGATACGCAGTATTTT. Amino acids: CATSGATTDTQYF.

The count of this clone is one. The V call is TRBV29-1, the J call TRBJ2-5, with TRBD1 matching over 7 bases. From germline, CDR1 is SQVTM and CDR2 ANQGSEA. V dropped 3 bases and J dropped 5; count of bases not matched to a gene: 6. The CDR3 spans 13 residues. The CDR3 bases are TGCAGCGTTGAGCGGCAGGGGGTCGAGACCCAGTACTTC. Its translation: CSVERQGVETQYF.

The CDR3 bases are TGTGCCAGCAGTCCGACAGGGAGTGCCAATCAGCCCCAGCATTTT. It specifies CASSPTGSANQPQHF. V gene TRBV6-5 combines with J gene TRBJ1-5; 7 nucleotides agree with TRBD1. This CDR3 spans 15 amino acids. Germline CDR1 and CDR2: MNHEY and SVGAGI. V trimming: 5 bases; J trimming: 3 bases; junction bases outside the gene matches: 7.

The genes are TRBV29-1 and TRBJ1-3; D may be TRBD1 (6 bases). The CDR3 has 13 residues. Germline lookup yields CDR1 SQVTM and CDR2 ANQGSEA. V gave up 3 bases and J gave up 3 bases, with 9 bases separating them. This CDR3 is CSVDLGGGNTIYF. The CDR3 DNA follows: TGCAGCGTTGATTTAGGGGGTGGAAACACCATATATTTT.

The chain recombines TRBV9 with TRBJ2-5; TRBD2 matches 13 bases. CDR3 length: 15 residues. V lost 3 bases, J lost 4 bases, and 3 bases stayed unmatched. Germline V gives CDR1 SGDLS, CDR2 YYNGEE. CDR3 sequence (DNA): TGTGCCAGCAGCGGACGGACTAGCGGGGGAGAGACCCAGTACTTC. It is translated as CASSGRTSGGETQYF.

A remark on this clone: An end of the junction differs from the germline gene, which may be a read error. CDR3 amino acids: CASTLNRQGGNEQYF. In DNA form, the CDR3 reads TGCGCCAGCACCTTGAACAGACAGGGGGGTAACGAGCAGTACTTC. The chain has TRBV5-1 and TRBJ2-7, with 9 bases lining up with TRBD1. This CDR3 spans 15 amino acids. The V gene's germline CDR1 is SGHRS and CDR2 YFSETQ.

The chain uses TRBV19 and TRBJ1-1, with TRBD1 as a possible D gene (6 bases). Looked up from germline, CDR1 is LNHDA and CDR2 is SQIVND (reference sequence). The CDR3 is made up of 15 amino acids. The V gene lost 6 bases and the J gene lost 0 bases, with 14 bases spanning the gap. The CDR3 coding sequence is TGTGCCAGTAGGGAATCGGGACAACTGAACACTGAAGCTTTCTTT. It translates to CASRESGQLNTEAFF.

The chain employs TRBV2 and TRBJ1-2; unclear D gene. V was cut by 3 bases and J by 1 base, with 6 bases left in between. CDR3 length equals 13 residues. Germline lookup yields CDR1 SNHLY and CDR2 FYNNEI. DNA of the CDR3: TGTGCCAGCAGTGAGAGACTTAACTATGGCTACACCTTC. Translation: CASSERLNYGYTF.